The present T cell receptor (beta chain) was sequenced within a study of cytomegalovirus exposure and HLA in healthy donors. TCRdb's table, derived via immunoSEQ multiplex PCR, lists solely in-frame clones and lacks some. Among 200,000 to 300,000 clones, around 86% were seen once, and the ten largest hold roughly 1.2%. The V gene lost 1 base and the J gene lost 7 bases, with 13 bases spanning the gap. Germline V gene lookup returns CDR1 MGHRA and CDR2 YSYEKL. The CDR3 extends over 14 amino acids. The chain links TRBV4-1 to TRBJ1-2; D perhaps matches TRBD1 (5 bases). This TCR was recovered from a woman aged 25 to 39 in good health and CMV-seropositive. The specimen sequenced was PBMCs. The CDR3 protein is CASSQALGGSGYTF. The CDR3 bases are TGCGCCAGCAGCCAAGCTTTGGGGGGGTCTGGCTACACCTTC.